The clone carrying this T cell receptor beta chain was recorded a few times. Its matching antigen is unknown. This sample was taken from a study of shared clonotypes between healthy human individuals. Findings and limits, study-wide: How much donors shared clonotypes was expected to be affected by sequencing depth. Only blood underwent sampling, and tissue repertoires likely differ.

Genomic DNA per cell subset filled all wells of several immunoSEQ plates. This table comes from immunoSEQ multiplex PCR, and its TCRdb copy is limited to in-frame clones, with some not included. The sample carries about 490,000 clones, roughly 85% recorded once. CDR1 and CDR2 from the germline V gene are LNHDA and SQIVND (reference sequence). CDR3 length: 14 amino acids. The V and J ends lost 5 bases and 2 bases respectively, with 13 bases between them. Unsorted samples drew genomic DNA from roughly 96 million PBMCs. The sequencing sample was made of PBMCs. The rearrangement joins TRBV19 to TRBJ2-7, with D possibly being TRBD1 (5 bases). The sequence derives from a woman aged 40-49 years in good health. Some clones in this sample may be carry-over from other donors' samples. The chain's CDR3 is CASSSQAATYEQYF. The CDR3, as DNA: TGTGCCAGTAGTTCACAGGCGGCAACCTACGAGCAGTACTTC.